Following are 26 T cell receptor beta chains from one sample sequenced in a study of control samples from healthy donors and cancer patients. Measured with immunoSEQ multiplex PCR; TCRdb has only the in-frame clones, and not every one. The data show 95,000 to 100,000 clones, around 80% seen once. The material sequenced was blood. These TCRs come from a man aged 55 to 70 in good health.

The chain is built from TRBV6-6 and TRBJ2-1, with D perhaps matching TRBD1 (5 bases). In germline, CDR1 is MNHNY, CDR2 SVGAGI (reference sequence). V was cut by 2 bases and J by 9 bases, with 11 bases left in between. This CDR3 is 13 amino acids long. The CDR3 sequence is CASSYTPRAEQFF. CDR3 DNA: TGTGCCAGCAGTTACACCCCCAGGGCTGAGCAGTTCTTC.

CDR3 DNA: TGTGCCAGCAGCTTACGGGCAACTAGCACAGATACGCAGTATTTT. Protein: CASSLRATSTDTQYF. The chain is built from TRBV7-9 and TRBJ2-3, with D uncertain. Trimming took off 2 bases at V and 0 bases at J, with 9 bases between the two ends. Germline-derived CDR1 and CDR2 are SEHNR and FQNEAQ (reference sequence). The CDR3 has 15 amino acids.

This chain uses TRBV24-1 with TRBJ2-3, with TRBD2 as a possible D gene (6 bases). V lost 5 bases to trimming and J lost 5 bases, with 13 bases between them. The germline V gene has CDR1 KGHDR and CDR2 SFDVKD. The CDR3 is made up of 14 amino acids. CDR3 bases: TGTGCCACCAGTGCCCCGGGGGATGTAGATACGCAGTATTTT. It encodes CATSAPGDVDTQYF.

The CDR3 spells CASAPDSGRAYEQFF. As DNA, the CDR3 is TGTGCCAGCGCCCCGGATAGCGGGAGGGCCTATGAGCAGTTCTTC. The chain combines TRBV7-2 with TRBJ2-1, with 11 nucleotides matching TRBD2. In germline, CDR1 is SGHTA, CDR2 FQGNSA. The CDR3 runs to 15 residues. After removal of 8 bases from V and 8 bases from J, the junction contained 11 bases not matched to a gene.

This clone was observed a single time. The rearrangement joins TRBV7-2 to TRBJ1-4; TRBD1 might be the D (6 bases). The V end lost 0 bases, the J end lost 5 bases, and 10 bases lay between the germline ends. CDR1 is SGHTA and CDR2 is FQGNSA in the germline V gene. The CDR3 sequence is 15 residues long. CDR3: CASSLARRGNEKLFF. The CDR3 DNA follows: TGTGCCAGCAGCTTAGCGCGCAGGGGAAATGAAAAACTGTTTTTT.

On this clone: One junction end disagrees with the germline gene, perhaps due to a read error. The chain joins TRBV5-8 to TRBJ1-6; 7 nucleotides line up with TRBD1. Germline lookup yields CDR1 SGHTS and CDR2 YDEGEE. This CDR3 contains 14 residues. CDR3 residues: CKTSQDRYNSPLHF. CDR3 coding DNA: TGCAAAACCTCCCAGGACAGGTATAATTCACCCCTCCACTTT.

This rearrangement joins TRBV30 to TRBJ1-1; D is possibly TRBD1 (6 bases). V dropped 3 bases and J dropped 1 base, with 9 bases sitting between them. The germline V gene encodes CDR1 GTSNPN and CDR2 SVGIG (reference sequence). The CDR3 extends over 13 amino acids. The CDR3 bases are TGTGCCTGGAGGAGGACAGCGAACACTGAAGCTTTCTTT. It yields the protein CAWRRTANTEAFF.

The CDR3 is CASKTGGGSNQPQHF. In nucleotides, the CDR3 is TGTGCCAGCAAGACAGGGGGAGGTAGCAATCAGCCCCAGCATTTT. The chain recombines TRBV6-5 with TRBJ1-5; 9 nucleotides agree with TRBD1. Per the germline V gene, CDR1 is MNHEY and CDR2 is SVGAGI. The ends lost 7 bases at V and 0 bases at J; junction bases unmatched: 4. The CDR3 sequence is 15 residues long.

The V gene is TRBV5-4, the J gene TRBJ2-6; 7 nucleotides align to TRBD1. V shed 4 bases and J 2 bases; nucleotides not matched to a gene: 6. Germline V CDR1 and CDR2: SGHNT, YYREEE (reference sequence). This CDR3 contains 16 residues. The CDR3 here is CASSQEGGTGANVLTF. In DNA form, the CDR3 reads TGTGCCAGCAGCCAGGAAGGGGGCACTGGGGCCAACGTCCTGACTTTC.

The chain uses TRBV9 and TRBJ1-5; D gene ambiguous. Germline V gives CDR1 SGDLS, CDR2 YYNGEE. This CDR3 contains 13 residues. Trimming removed 0 bases from V and 7 bases from J, with 8 bases in between. The CDR3 region is CASSVALGQPQHF. DNA of the CDR3: TGTGCCAGCAGCGTAGCCCTGGGACAGCCCCAGCATTTT.

The gene calls are TRBV5-1 and TRBJ2-7; 9 nucleotides align to TRBD1. Germline CDR1 reads SGHRS; CDR2 reads YFSETQ. With V trimmed by 3 bases and J by 2 bases, 6 bases remained unmatched. The CDR3 is made up of 15 amino acids. The CDR3 protein is CASSSDRGMAYEQYF. The CDR3 DNA reads as TGCGCCAGCAGCTCCGACAGGGGGATGGCCTACGAGCAGTACTTC.

The chain is built from TRBV28 and TRBJ1-2, with TRBD1 as a possible D gene (5 bases). CDR3 length: 13 residues. CDR1 and CDR2 (germline): MDHEN, SYDVKM. Trimming stripped 3 bases from V and 4 bases from J, with 9 bases between. CDR3 protein: CASSLGRSYGYTF. In DNA, the CDR3 is TGTGCCAGCAGTTTGGGGCGGTCCTATGGCTACACCTTC.

The chain has TRBV7-9 and TRBJ2-5, with D unresolved. The CDR3 extends over 14 amino acids. V dropped 2 bases and J dropped 5 bases, with 12 bases sitting between them. Germline-derived CDR1 and CDR2 are SEHNR and FQNEAQ (reference sequence). The chain's CDR3 is CASSLRTVGETQYF. The CDR3 DNA reads as TGTGCCAGCAGCTTACGGACGGTGGGGGAGACCCAGTACTTC.

This clone appeared once. The chain recombines TRBV19 with TRBJ2-1; TRBD2 matches at 8 bases. The CDR3 consists of 16 residues. V was pared by 3 bases and J by 7 bases, with 11 bases of the junction left unmatched. Germline V gene sequence: CDR1 LNHDA, CDR2 SQIVND (reference sequence). The CDR3 region is CASSIEPGGPRNEQFF. The CDR3 DNA is TGTGCCAGTAGTATTGAACCGGGGGGGCCTCGGAATGAGCAGTTCTTC.

The CDR3 is CASSRQKQGEDGYGYTF. The CDR3, as DNA: TGTGCCAGCTCACGACAAAAACAGGGGGAGGATGGCTATGGCTACACCTTC. This chain connects TRBV18 to TRBJ1-2, with 8 positions matching TRBD1. Germline V CDR1 and CDR2: KGHSH, LQKENI. This CDR3 is 17 amino acids long. V shed 4 bases and J 4 bases; nucleotides not matched to a gene: 14. The whole variable domain, remainder taken from reference TRBV18 and TRBJ1-2, is NAGVMQNPRHLVRRRGQEARLRCSPMKGHSHVYWYRQLPEEGLKFMVYLQKENIIDESGMPKERFSAEFPKEGPSILRIQQVVRGDSAAYFCASSRQKQGEDGYGYTFGSGTRLTVV.

This chain joins TRBV6-2 or TRBV6-3 and TRBJ2-1; TRBD2 might be the D (5 bases). The CDR3 loop spans 15 amino acids. Trimming cost V 2 bases and J 3 bases, with 11 bases left between them. CDR1 is MNHEY, CDR2 SVGEGT, per germline. Written as DNA, the CDR3 is TGTGCCAGCAGTTACGCTCAGCGGAACTACAATGAGCAGTTCTTC. Translated: CASSYAQRNYNEQFF.

The chain joins TRBV19 to TRBJ1-2, with TRBD1 identical over 8 bases. V shed 3 bases, J shed 2 bases, and the junction held 2 bases outside the gene matches. CDR3 length: 14 residues. Germline V gene lookup returns CDR1 LNHDA and CDR2 SQIVND (reference sequence). CDR3 in amino acids: CASSIRGPNYGYTF. Here the CDR3 DNA reads TGTGCCAGTAGTATCAGGGGGCCCAACTATGGCTACACCTTC.

The chain carries TRBV7-9 and TRBJ2-3, with 9 bases matching TRBD2. The CDR3 consists of 14 residues. Germline-derived CDR1 and CDR2 are SEHNR and FQNEAQ (reference sequence). CDR3 amino acids: CAEGPAGGPDTQYF. The DNA for the CDR3 is TGTGCAGAGGGCCCAGCGGGGGGCCCAGATACGCAGTATTTT.

The V gene is TRBV7-6, the J gene TRBJ2-5; TRBD1 might be the D (6 bases). The CDR3 loop spans 13 amino acids. Germline CDR1 is SGHVS and CDR2 is FNYEAQ. V was trimmed by 6 bases and J by 4 bases, leaving 12 bases between them. The CDR3 nucleotides read TGTGCCAGCAGAAGACGCAGGGGAGAGACCCAGTACTTC. This translates into CASRRRRGETQYF. The full variable domain, in which reference TRBV7-6 and TRBJ2-5 provide the parts outside the CDR3, is GAGVSQSPRYKVTKRGQDVALRCDPISGHVSLYWYRQALGQGPEFLTYFNYEAQQDKSGLPNDRFSAERPEGSISTLTIQRTEQRDSAMYRCASRRRRGETQYFGPGTRLLVL.

The chain is built from TRBV11-2 and TRBJ2-3; D unresolved. This CDR3 comprises 15 residues. The V and J ends lost 6 bases and 5 bases respectively, with 18 bases between them. CDR1 is SGHAT and CDR2 is FQNNGV in the germline V gene. DNA for the CDR3: TGTGCCAGCAGAGGATGGACCCTCATTGAAGATACGCAGTATTTT. It specifies CASRGWTLIEDTQYF.

The chain is built from TRBV19 and TRBJ1-1; TRBD1 aligns across 7 bases. Per germline, CDR1 LNHDA and CDR2 SQIVND (reference sequence). After removal of 8 bases from V and 1 base from J, the junction contained 13 bases not matched to a gene. The CDR3 runs 16 residues. DNA for the CDR3: TGTGCCAGTTTACAACAGGGGAGGGGGAAGAACACTGAAGCTTTCTTT. This encodes CASLQQGRGKNTEAFF.

CDR3 nucleotides: TGTGCCAGCAGTTTATGGGGGCGGGCAGCTTCGAACACTGAAGCTTTCTTT. Translated: CASSLWGRAASNTEAFF. This rearrangement joins TRBV27 to TRBJ1-1, with a tentative D call TRBD1 (6 bases). Deletions cut 1 base from V and 1 base from J, with 16 bases between. CDR1 MNHEY and CDR2 SMNVEV come from the germline V gene (reference sequence). The CDR3 totals 17 residues.

CDR3 bases: TGTGCCAGTACCCCAGGGGGATATGAAAAACTGTTTTTT. Protein sequence: CASTPGGYEKLFF. This chain links TRBV19 with TRBJ1-4; 7 bases map to TRBD1. This CDR3 spans 13 amino acids. Germline assignment: CDR1 LNHDA and CDR2 SQIVND (reference sequence). V gave up 7 bases and J gave up 6 bases; unmatched junction bases: 5.

V usage is TRBV23-1 and J usage is TRBJ2-3; 8 bases are a match to TRBD1. TRBV23-1 belongs to the ORF category, with a function that is uncertain. The CDR3 sequence is 20 residues long. Unmatched junction bases numbered 18, after V lost 2 bases and J lost 2 bases. The CDR3, as DNA: TGCGCCAGCAGTCAAACAGGCCAAGGGACAGGATCCTTTCCCACAGATACGCAGTATTTT. Translation gives CASSQTGQGTGSFPTDTQYF.

This clone has only one observation. The chain is built from TRBV10-1 and TRBJ2-1; the D call may be TRBD1 or TRBD2 (5 bases each). The CDR3 is made up of 15 amino acids. Germline CDR1 WNHNN, CDR2 SYGVQD (reference sequence). Trimming left V 5 bases short and J 8 bases short, with 19 bases between. The CDR3 region is CASSPGPPGNDEQFF. CDR3 nucleotide sequence: TGCGCCAGCAGTCCGGGACCCCCAGGAAACGATGAGCAGTTCTTC.

The chain combines TRBV30 with TRBJ1-6; D unresolved. Trimming removed 3 bases from V and 7 bases from J, with 10 bases in between. CDR1 and CDR2 from the germline V gene are GTSNPN and SVGIG (reference sequence). The CDR3 has 13 residues. The CDR3 region has the DNA TGTGCCTGGAGCCCCGCCGGGAATTCACCCCTCCACTTT. Translated, it gives CAWSPAGNSPLHF.